Shown below are 10 T cell receptor beta chains from a single sample sequenced in a study of cytomegalovirus exposure and HLA in healthy donors. The primer mix had 60 Vbeta and 13 Jbeta primers. TCRdb's table, derived via immunoSEQ multiplex PCR, lists solely in-frame clones and lacks some. This table holds some 74,000 clones, around 81% found once. Specimen: PBMCs. All receptors derive from a male donor in good health and CMV-seronegative.

The V call is TRBV27, the J call TRBJ2-7; D is possibly TRBD1 (5 bases). The CDR3 sequence is 14 residues long. Trimming cost V 3 bases and J 2 bases, with 11 bases left between them. Germline V CDR1 and CDR2: MNHEY, SMNVEV (reference sequence). CDR3 sequence reads: CASSFRDRPYEQYF. Here the CDR3 DNA reads TGTGCCAGCAGTTTCCGCGACAGACCCTACGAGCAGTACTTC.

The chain recombines TRBV6-1 with TRBJ2-5, with TRBD1 as a possible D gene (5 bases). The CDR3 loop spans 16 amino acids. V shed 3 bases and J shed 5 bases, with 19 bases lying between them. The germline CDR1 and CDR2 sequences are MNHNS and SASEGT. The CDR3 nucleotides are TGTGCCAGCAGTGATGTCGGACACCAACTCCGGGAGACCCAGTACTTC. It yields the protein CASSDVGHQLRETQYF.

This clone was detected only once. The chain uses TRBV5-8 and TRBJ2-1, with 7 positions matching TRBD2. Germline loops: CDR1 SGHTS, CDR2 YDEGEE. This CDR3 has 18 residues. V lost 0 bases to trimming and J lost 4 bases; unmatched junction nucleotides: 13. The CDR3 loop reads CASSLAVGSGLGYNEQFF. In nucleotides, the CDR3 is TGTGCCAGCAGCTTGGCAGTTGGTAGCGGGCTTGGTTACAATGAGCAGTTCTTC.

This chain connects TRBV29-1 to TRBJ2-1, with 14 positions matching TRBD2. With V trimmed by 3 bases and J by 2 bases, 12 bases remained unmatched. This CDR3 region has 19 residues. CDR1 is SQVTM and CDR2 is ANQGSEA in the germline V gene. Here the CDR3 DNA reads TGCAGCGTTGATACCCGACTAGCGGGAGGGCCGTTGGCCTACAATGAGCAGTTCTTC. This translates into CSVDTRLAGGPLAYNEQFF.

The V gene is TRBV10-3, the J gene TRBJ2-5; TRBD2 agrees at 13 bases. This CDR3 has 16 residues. J gave up 4 bases and V 6 bases, and 8 bases lay outside the gene matches. From germline, CDR1 is ENHRY and CDR2 SYGVKD. The CDR3 nucleotides read TGTGCCATCAGATCCACTAGCGGGAGGGCAAGAGAGACCCAGTACTTC. This gives the protein CAIRSTSGRARETQYF.

This chain joins TRBV15 and TRBJ2-3; 10 bases are shared with TRBD2. Germline CDR1 and CDR2: LNHNV and YYDKDF (reference sequence). V was clipped by 5 bases and J by 2 bases; unmatched bases: 10. This CDR3 has 17 amino acids. CDR3 in amino acids: CATSRPGLAVNTDTQYF. The DNA of the CDR3 is TGTGCCACCAGCCGACCTGGACTAGCGGTAAACACAGATACGCAGTATTTT.

This rearrangement joins TRBV28 to TRBJ2-7, with D perhaps matching TRBD1 (6 bases). The V gene lost 7 bases and the J gene lost 4 bases, with 20 bases spanning the gap. This CDR3 region has 15 residues. Germline CDR1 reads MDHEN; CDR2 reads SYDVKM. CDR3 bases: TGTGCCAGCAATCAAGCAGGCCCAGGGGTTTACGAGCAGTACTTC. Translating gives CASNQAGPGVYEQYF.

V is TRBV4-2 and J is TRBJ2-1; TRBD2 matches 10 bases. This CDR3 contains 16 residues. The V segment lost 1 base and the J segment 6 bases; nucleotides outside the gene matches: 6. Germline-derived CDR1 and CDR2 are LGHNA and YNFKEQ. The CDR3 DNA sequence: TGTGCCAGCAGCCAAGTTCTAGCGGGAGATATCAATGAGCAGTTCTTC. Its translation is CASSQVLAGDINEQFF.

A few counts support this clone. The rearrangement uses TRBV4-2 and TRBJ1-2; possibly TRBD1 for D (6 bases). This CDR3 spans 13 amino acids. Trimming left V 5 bases short and J 8 bases short, with 15 bases between. Looked up from germline, CDR1 is LGHNA and CDR2 is YNFKEQ. For the CDR3, the DNA is TGTGCCAGCAGCTTGGCAGGGGCGCAGGGCTACACCTTC. Translation gives CASSLAGAQGYTF.

V is TRBV10-3 and J is TRBJ2-7; 8 bases align to TRBD1. The germline V gene encodes CDR1 ENHRY and CDR2 SYGVKD. The CDR3 runs 15 residues. V was clipped by 5 bases and J by 1 base; unmatched bases: 7. The CDR3 here is CAISSDRVKSYEQYF. Written as DNA, the CDR3 is TGTGCCATCAGTTCGGACAGGGTAAAGTCCTACGAGCAGTACTTC.